One and the same sample provided the 14 T cell receptor beta chains below, sequenced in a study of cytomegalovirus exposure and HLA in healthy donors. Here immunoSEQ multiplex PCR was the method, and the copy in TCRdb shows in-frame clones only, minus some. The sample has 45,000 to 65,000 clones; 85% to 95% are singletons. The sequenced material came from PBMCs. The receptors come from a woman in her late teens or twenties in good health and CMV-seropositive.

This clone showed up just once. V is TRBV7-6 and J is TRBJ2-1, with 9 bases identical to TRBD1. V trimming: 4 bases; J trimming: 6 bases; junction bases outside the gene matches: 1. The CDR3 length is 13 residues. Germline CDR1 reads SGHVS; CDR2 reads FNYEAQ. CDR3 nucleotide sequence: TGTGCCAGCAGCTGGGGACAGGGCAATGAGCAGTTCTTC. Translated, it gives CASSWGQGNEQFF.

To note about this clone: The sample contains more than one DNA sequence encoding this CDR3. V usage is TRBV7-2 and J usage is TRBJ2-7, with 7 bases lining up with TRBD1. CDR1 is SGHTA, CDR2 FQGNSA, per germline. Trimming took 3 bases from V and 3 from J; bases not matched to a gene: 8. CDR3 size: 15 residues. The CDR3, as DNA: TGTGCCAGCAGCTTCGGAGCAGGGGGTAACTACGAGCAGTACTTC. It codes for CASSFGAGGNYEQYF.

This chain uses TRBV29-1 with TRBJ2-5, with no clear D. Trimming pared 7 bases from V and 5 bases from J, leaving 11 bases between. This CDR3 is 11 amino acids long. Germline values: CDR1 SQVTM, CDR2 ANQGSEA. DNA of the CDR3: TGCAGCGCCGCTGATGCGGAGACCCAGTACTTC. Its translation: CSAADAETQYF.

The chain employs TRBV15 and TRBJ1-6, with a possible D match to TRBD1 (5 bases). This CDR3 has 13 residues. Germline CDR1 is LNHNV and CDR2 is YYDKDF (reference sequence). V was cut by 2 bases and J by 9 bases, with 8 bases left in between. DNA of the CDR3: TGTGCCACCAGCAGACCTGACAGTTCACCCCTCCACTTT. Amino acid sequence: CATSRPDSSPLHF.

The genes are TRBV4-1 and TRBJ1-5; 7 nucleotides line up with TRBD1. With 2 bases clipped from V and 3 bases from J, the junction kept 4 bases outside the gene matches. Germline V gives CDR1 MGHRA, CDR2 YSYEKL. CDR3 length: 15 residues. CDR3 protein: CASSQPDRDNQPQHF. The DNA of the CDR3 is TGCGCCAGCAGCCAACCCGACAGGGACAATCAGCCCCAGCATTTT.

This chain links TRBV27 with TRBJ1-1; 7 bases align to TRBD1. Trimming took 5 bases from V and 11 from J; bases not matched to a gene: 20. The CDR3 extends over 16 amino acids. CDR1 is MNHEY, CDR2 SMNVEV, per germline (reference sequence). For the CDR3, the DNA is TGTGCCAGCAGTCGTGGAGGGACAGAGCTGCAAGGGGGGGCTTTCTTT. Amino acids: CASSRGGTELQGGAFF.

This chain uses TRBV6-1 with TRBJ1-3, with TRBD1 matching 8 bases. This CDR3 has 15 residues. V shed 2 bases and J 4 bases; nucleotides not matched to a gene: 4. The germline V gene encodes CDR1 MNHNS and CDR2 SASEGT. The CDR3 nucleotides read TGTGCCAGCAGTGAATTTACAGGGGGAGGAAACACCATATATTTT. It codes for CASSEFTGGGNTIYF.

This clone was picked up one time. The chain is built from TRBV5-1 and TRBJ1-4; 8 bases fit TRBD1. The V segment lost 0 bases and the J segment 8 bases; nucleotides outside the gene matches: 3. The germline V gene has CDR1 SGHRS and CDR2 YFSETQ. This CDR3 region has 14 residues. The CDR3 DNA follows: TGCGCCAGCAGCTTGGCACAGGGGGGGGAAAAACTGTTTTTT. Translated: CASSLAQGGEKLFF. Using reference TRBV5-1 and TRBJ1-4 for the parts outside the CDR3, the full variable domain is KAGVTQTPRYLIKTRGQQVTLSCSPISGHRSVSWYQQTPGQGLQFLFEYFSETQRNKGNFPGRFSGRQFSNSRSEMNVSTLELGDSALYLCASSLAQGGEKLFFGSGTQLSVL.

V and J are TRBV9 and TRBJ2-7; the D gene is possibly TRBD2 (6 bases). The CDR3 has 15 amino acids. Trimming shortened V by 0 bases and J by 2 bases, and 12 bases separated the two germline ends. Germline assignment: CDR1 SGDLS and CDR2 YYNGEE. The CDR3 sequence is CASSVAPSVAYEQYF. The CDR3 DNA reads TGTGCCAGCAGCGTAGCGCCTAGCGTGGCCTACGAGCAGTACTTC. Together with reference TRBV9 and TRBJ2-7, the CDR3 gives the full variable domain: DSGVTQTPKHLITATGQRVTLRCSPRSGDLSVYWYQQSLDQGLQFLIQYYNGEERAKGNILERFSAQQFPDLHSELNLSSLELGDSALYFCASSVAPSVAYEQYFGPGTRLTVT.

This clone was observed at least ten times. The chain links TRBV5-1 to TRBJ2-7; D remains unclear. The CDR3 spans 15 residues. The V end was cut by 0 bases, the J end by 0 bases, with 10 bases between. Germline loops: CDR1 SGHRS, CDR2 YFSETQ. In nucleotides, the CDR3 is TGCGCCAGCAGCTTGGTTGTTGGCAGCTCCTACGAGCAGTACTTC. Its protein product is CASSLVVGSSYEQYF.

This sequence joins TRBV7-8 and TRBJ2-1, with 8 bases aligning to TRBD2. The CDR3 length is 19 residues. Germline CDR1 and CDR2: SGHVS and FQNEAQ. V shed 2 bases and J 1 base; nucleotides not matched to a gene: 13. CDR3 region: CASSLIILAEKSSYNEQFF. The DNA for the CDR3 is TGTGCCAGCAGCTTAATAATACTAGCGGAAAAATCATCCTACAATGAGCAGTTCTTC.

The chain couples TRBV9 to TRBJ2-1; the D gene is possibly TRBD1 (5 bases). The CDR3 loop spans 16 amino acids. Germline CDR1 SGDLS, CDR2 YYNGEE. V gave up 0 bases and J gave up 1 base, with 11 bases separating them. CDR3 nucleotide sequence: TGTGCCAGCAGCGTAGATAGACAGCCATCCTACAATGAGCAGTTCTTC. It specifies CASSVDRQPSYNEQFF.

This chain connects TRBV6-5 to TRBJ1-3; D not resolved. The CDR3 covers 15 residues. V shed 4 bases and J shed 1 base, with 11 bases lying between them. In germline, CDR1 is MNHEY, CDR2 SVGAGI. The CDR3 DNA reads as TGTGCCAGCAGTTCCATCCCGGGGTCTGGAAACACCATATATTTT. Translating it yields CASSSIPGSGNTIYF.

The chain is built from TRBV5-1 and TRBJ1-2; D call uncertain. CDR1 is SGHRS, CDR2 YFSETQ, per germline. Trimming shortened V by 0 bases and J by 6 bases, and 15 bases separated the two germline ends. There are 15 residues in the CDR3. The CDR3 loop reads CASSLGRGLWDGYTF. The CDR3 nucleotides are TGCGCCAGCAGCTTGGGAAGAGGCCTGTGGGATGGCTACACCTTC.